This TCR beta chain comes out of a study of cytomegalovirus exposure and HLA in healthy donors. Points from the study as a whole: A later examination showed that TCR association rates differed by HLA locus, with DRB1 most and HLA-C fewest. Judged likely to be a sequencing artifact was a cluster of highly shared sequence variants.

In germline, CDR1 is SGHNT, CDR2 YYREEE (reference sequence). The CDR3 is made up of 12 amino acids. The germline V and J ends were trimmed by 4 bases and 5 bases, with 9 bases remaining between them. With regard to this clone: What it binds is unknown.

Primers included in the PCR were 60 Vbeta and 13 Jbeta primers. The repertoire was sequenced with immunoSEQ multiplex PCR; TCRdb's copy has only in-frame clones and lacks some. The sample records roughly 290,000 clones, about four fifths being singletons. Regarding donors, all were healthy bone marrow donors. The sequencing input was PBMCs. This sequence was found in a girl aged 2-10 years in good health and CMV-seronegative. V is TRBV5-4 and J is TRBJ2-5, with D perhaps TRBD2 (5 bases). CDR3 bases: TGTGCCAGCAGCCGAGCGGCGGAGACCCAGTACTTC. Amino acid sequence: CASSRAAETQYF.